The 25 T cell receptor beta chains reported below all come from one sample, sequenced in a study of a mutant IDH1 vaccine in newly diagnosed glioma. The table came from immunoSEQ multiplex PCR; TCRdb's copy has only in-frame clones and leaves some out. The sample has more than 50,000 clones, around 80% seen once. Antigen specificity for these receptors is unknown. Time point defined: week 11, during vaccination. Vaccinated patients received 300 ug of mutant IDH1 20-mer peptide per dose, with topical imiquimod. Here the sequenced sample was PBMCs, taken from a glioma patient whose treatment included an IDH1 peptide vaccine. Receptor source: a man aged 45 to 65 with glioma.

The chain is built from TRBV2 and TRBJ1-4; 8 nucleotides match TRBD1. The CDR3 extends over 13 amino acids. Germline V gene lookup returns CDR1 SNHLY and CDR2 FYNNEI. The junction had 0 bases not matched to a gene; V was cut back by 3 bases and J by 6 bases. The CDR3 protein is CASSEDRDEKLFF. The CDR3 coding sequence is TGTGCCAGCAGTGAGGACAGGGATGAAAAACTGTTTTTT.

The chain combines TRBV21-1 with TRBJ2-7. TRBV21-1 is deemed a pseudogene. The CDR3 has 10 amino acids. CDR3 protein: CASSMYEQYF. CDR3 bases: TGTGCCAGCAGCATGTACGAGCAGTACTTC.

The chain recombines TRBV7-9 with TRBJ2-2; 7 bases map to TRBD1. This CDR3 contains 16 residues. Germline V CDR1 and CDR2: SEHNR, FQNEAQ (reference sequence). The V and J ends lost 4 bases and 0 bases, in that order; junction bases with no gene match: 5. For the CDR3, the DNA is TGTGCCAGCAGCTCAATAACAGGGGCGAACACCGGGGAGCTGTTTTTT. Its protein is CASSSITGANTGELFF.

This chain connects TRBV5-1 to TRBJ2-1, with D perhaps TRBD2 (5 bases). Trimming took 4 bases from V and 6 from J, leaving 14 bases between them. The length of the CDR3 is 14 residues. CDR1 SGHRS and CDR2 YFSETQ come from the germline V gene. CDR3 sequence: CASSPTSIGNEQFF. Written as DNA, the CDR3 is TGCGCCAGCAGCCCAACTAGTATCGGCAATGAGCAGTTCTTC.

The chain combines TRBV28 with TRBJ2-2; possibly TRBD2 for D (7 bases). This CDR3 comprises 14 residues. V was cut by 6 bases and J by 3 bases, with 11 bases left in between. Germline V gene sequence: CDR1 MDHEN, CDR2 SYDVKM. CDR3 bases: TGTGCCAGCAGCGGGGGGCGCGACACCGGGGAGCTGTTTTTT. Amino acid sequence: CASSGGRDTGELFF.

The chain couples TRBV6-5 to TRBJ1-3; D is unresolved. Germline assignment: CDR1 MNHEY and CDR2 SVGAGI. The V gene lost 0 bases and the J gene lost 0 bases, with 9 bases spanning the gap. The CDR3 has 16 amino acids. The CDR3 bases are TGTGCCAGCAGTTACTCGACCGTCTACTCTGGAAACACCATATATTTT. Its protein product is CASSYSTVYSGNTIYF.

The gene calls are TRBV18 and TRBJ2-4; D is ambiguous. Looked up from germline, CDR1 is KGHSH and CDR2 is LQKENI. The CDR3 contains 16 residues. V was trimmed by 3 bases and J by 2 bases, leaving 14 bases between them. The chain's CDR3 is CASSPNIFGTKNIQYF. CDR3 sequence (DNA): TGTGCCAGCTCACCCAACATCTTCGGAACCAAAAACATTCAGTACTTC.

This chain links TRBV5-1 with TRBJ2-3; D remains ambiguous. V was shortened by 1 base and J by 0 bases, with 9 bases between the two germline ends. This CDR3 contains 15 residues. From germline, CDR1 is SGHRS and CDR2 YFSETQ. This CDR3 reads CASSLLQVSTDTQYF. Written as DNA, the CDR3 is TGCGCCAGCAGCTTGTTACAAGTTAGCACAGATACGCAGTATTTT.

J is TRBJ1-6 and V is TRBV9, with a tentative D call TRBD1 (6 bases). The length of the CDR3 is 17 residues. Per germline, CDR1 SGDLS and CDR2 YYNGEE. V was trimmed by 0 bases and J by 8 bases, leaving 18 bases between them. CDR3: CASSVGLRGGIDSPLHF. CDR3 DNA sequence: TGTGCCAGCAGCGTAGGACTAAGAGGGGGTATTGATTCACCCCTCCACTTT.

The chain recombines TRBV5-1 with TRBJ2-2; D might be TRBD1 (5 bases). The CDR3 is made up of 16 amino acids. From germline, CDR1 is SGHRS and CDR2 YFSETQ. The V end was cut by 0 bases, the J end by 1 base, with 10 bases between. Here the CDR3 DNA reads TGCGCCAGCAGCTTGGACGGTCAGGGGAACACCGGGGAGCTGTTTTTT. Protein: CASSLDGQGNTGELFF.

The chain couples TRBV4-3 to TRBJ2-2; D assignment may be TRBD1 or TRBD2 (6 bases each). The germline V and J ends were trimmed by 9 bases and 4 bases, with 15 bases remaining between them. Germline lookup yields CDR1 LGHNA and CDR2 YSLEER. The length of the CDR3 is 14 residues. The CDR3 DNA reads TGCGCCAGTGCCACGGGGGCGGTCACCGGGGAGCTGTTTTTT. As protein: CASATGAVTGELFF.

The chain carries TRBV4-1 and TRBJ1-5; a possible D gene is TRBD1 (5 bases). Germline-derived CDR1 and CDR2 are MGHRA and YSYEKL. The CDR3 extends over 17 amino acids. Trimming pared 1 base from V and 6 bases from J, leaving 19 bases between. Written as DNA, the CDR3 is TGCGCCAGCAGCCAAGCCTCTTCAATGGGGGTATCTCAGCCCCAGCATTTT. Protein sequence: CASSQASSMGVSQPQHF.

V and J are TRBV2 and TRBJ2-5; D unclear. Trimming removed 4 bases at V and 2 bases at J, with 8 bases between. The CDR3 runs 13 residues. Per germline, CDR1 SNHLY and CDR2 FYNNEI. DNA for the CDR3: TGTGCCAGCAGTGCCGAGGAGCAAGAGACCCAGTACTTC. It yields the protein CASSAEEQETQYF.

The rearrangement links TRBV7-9 to TRBJ1-2, with D possibly being TRBD1 (5 bases). The germline CDR1 and CDR2 sequences are SEHNR and FQNEAQ (reference sequence). The length of the CDR3 is 15 residues. The ends were cut back, 5 bases at V and 8 bases at J, with 21 bases in the middle. CDR3 nucleotide sequence: TGTGCCAGCAGCCACCGGGACGGAGCCCCTGTGGGCTACACCTTC. It specifies CASSHRDGAPVGYTF.

This chain connects TRBV7-2 to TRBJ2-2; D might be TRBD1 or TRBD2, each matching 5 bases. CDR1 and CDR2 (germline): SGHTA, FQGNSA. This CDR3 is built from 14 residues. Trimming shortened V by 5 bases and J by 6 bases, and 13 bases separated the two germline ends. The CDR3 region is CASSPGTWAGELFF. The CDR3 DNA sequence: TGTGCCAGCAGCCCCGGGACCTGGGCCGGGGAGCTGTTTTTT.

This chain connects TRBV5-4 to TRBJ2-7; D remains ambiguous. Trimming removed 0 bases at V and 0 bases at J, with 4 bases between. The CDR3 contains 13 residues. Per the germline V gene, CDR1 is SGHNT and CDR2 is YYREEE (reference sequence). CDR3 in amino acids: CASSLGSSYEQYF. The DNA for the CDR3 is TGTGCCAGCAGCTTGGGCAGCTCCTACGAGCAGTACTTC.

There are a few counts of this clone. The CDR3 reads CAISDDRENGYTF. The CDR3 DNA sequence: TGTGCCATCAGTGACGACAGGGAAAATGGCTACACCTTC. The V and J genes are TRBV10-3 and TRBJ1-2; 7 positions agree with TRBD1. The CDR3 contains 13 residues. Germline V gene lookup returns CDR1 ENHRY and CDR2 SYGVKD. J lost 6 bases, V lost 3 bases, and 4 bases had no gene match.

The sample holds a few counts of this clone. J is TRBJ2-7 and V is TRBV2, with D hard to call. Trimming stripped 2 bases from V and 4 bases from J, with 6 bases between. The germline V gene encodes CDR1 SNHLY and CDR2 FYNNEI. This CDR3 is built from 12 residues. The CDR3 DNA is TGTGCCAGCAGTGAACAGAATTACGAGCAGTACTTC. This encodes CASSEQNYEQYF. The full variable domain, with the rest looked up from reference TRBV2 and TRBJ2-7, is EPEVTQTPSHQVTQMGQEVILRCVPISNHLYFYWYRQILGQKVEFLVSFYNNEISEKSEIFDDQFSVERPDGSNFTLKIRSTKLEDSAMYFCASSEQNYEQYFGPGTRLTVT.

This chain joins TRBV28 and TRBJ1-5; 7 positions agree with TRBD1. The ends lost 7 bases at V and 1 base at J; junction bases unmatched: 4. The germline gives CDR1 MDHEN, CDR2 SYDVKM. This CDR3 comprises 14 residues. The CDR3 bases are TGTGCCAGCACAGGGGGGATAAGCAATCAGCCCCAGCATTTT. Translated, it gives CASTGGISNQPQHF. Supplemented by reference TRBV28 and TRBJ1-5, the full variable domain reads DVKVTQSSRYLVKRTGEKVFLECVQDMDHENMFWYRQDPGLGLRLIYFSYDVKMKEKGDIPEGYSVSREKKERFSLILESASTNQTSMYLCASTGGISNQPQHFGDGTRLSIL.

This clone was detected a few times. This rearrangement joins TRBV5-8 to TRBJ2-7, with D unresolved. Germline V gives CDR1 SGHTS, CDR2 YDEGEE. The CDR3 totals 17 residues. The V and J ends lost 0 bases and 2 bases respectively, with 18 bases between them. CDR3 in amino acids: CASSLVRQFSWAYEQYF. The DNA of the CDR3 is TGTGCCAGCAGCTTGGTTCGGCAATTCAGTTGGGCCTACGAGCAGTACTTC.

The J gene is TRBJ1-2, the V gene TRBV28; D is ambiguous. Deletions cut 4 bases from V and 5 bases from J, with 8 bases between. This CDR3 region has 12 residues. Germline CDR1 is MDHEN and CDR2 is SYDVKM. The CDR3 is CASSSQTYGYTF. The CDR3 nucleotides read TGTGCCAGCAGTTCTCAGACTTATGGCTACACCTTC.

The V gene is TRBV4-1, the J gene TRBJ2-5; D perhaps matches TRBD1 (5 bases). The CDR3 covers 17 residues. Germline V gives CDR1 MGHRA, CDR2 YSYEKL. V shed 0 bases and J shed 5 bases, with 19 bases lying between them. Written as DNA, the CDR3 is TGCGCCAGCAGCCAAGATTCGACAGCTATCCTTTCGGAGACCCAGTACTTC. The encoded protein is CASSQDSTAILSETQYF.

The chain is built from TRBV7-9 and TRBJ1-1; weak D call: TRBD1 (6 bases). In germline, CDR1 is SEHNR, CDR2 FQNEAQ (reference sequence). The CDR3 loop spans 11 amino acids. Trimming removed 6 bases from V and 8 bases from J, with 10 bases in between. CDR3 in DNA: TGTGCCAGCAGTTGGGGGACAGAAGCTTTCTTT. This translates into CASSWGTEAFF.

The chain couples TRBV7-2 to TRBJ2-7; 7 bases are a match to TRBD2. Per germline, CDR1 SGHTA and CDR2 FQGNSA. The CDR3 totals 14 residues. V shed 2 bases, J shed 2 bases, and the junction held 3 bases outside the gene matches. The CDR3 loop reads CASSLSLAAYEQYF. CDR3 DNA sequence: TGTGCCAGCAGCTTATCGCTAGCGGCCTACGAGCAGTACTTC.

The chain is built from TRBV7-2 and TRBJ1-5; tentative D call: TRBD1 (5 bases). The V end was cut by 1 base, the J end by 7 bases, with 14 bases between. This CDR3 has 15 residues. Germline V gives CDR1 SGHTA, CDR2 FQGNSA. The CDR3 bases are TGTGCCAGCAGCTTAGTAGAGGGACTAGCCCAGCCCCAGCATTTT. Translated, it gives CASSLVEGLAQPQHF.